This T cell receptor beta chain was recorded in a study of T cell responses to AZD1222 COVID-19 vaccine. Remarks on this clone: As yet, its antigen is unknown.

Assay: immunoSEQ multiplex PCR; the TCRdb copy retains only in-frame clones and omits some. The sample lists 150,000 to 160,000 clones, roughly 90% occurring once. Study observations and caveats: Reportedly, nearly half of unique spike TCRs recognized epitopes outside B.1.351/B.1.1.7 mutations. Researchers took repertoire samples only after the peak T cell response had come. Two AZD1222 administrations were followed by greater Spike-specific TCR breadth and depth. Baseline seropositivity characterized only a handful of AZD1222 recipients.

The CDR3 loop spans 14 amino acids. V shed 0 bases, J shed 6 bases, and the junction held 2 bases outside the gene matches. Germline loops: CDR1 SGHDT, CDR2 YYEEEE. Specimen: peripheral blood, collected on day 0 of MenACWY control vaccination. This clonotype was obtained from an adult in good health. This chain links TRBV5-6 with TRBJ1-5; TRBD1 matches 8 bases. CDR3 residues: CASSLGQGTQPQHF. The CDR3 DNA is TGTGCCAGCAGCTTGGGACAGGGGACTCAGCCCCAGCATTTT.